The 17 T cell receptor beta chains reported below all come from one sample, sequenced in a study of cytomegalovirus exposure and HLA in healthy donors. The primer mix had 60 Vbeta and 13 Jbeta primers. Profiling relied on immunoSEQ multiplex PCR, and the TCRdb table lists in-frame clones only, not all of them. The profile shows approximately 210,000 clones, about 80% of them singletons. Sequencing was done on a sample of PBMCs. These receptors were collected from a woman aged 50 to 65 in good health and CMV-seropositive.

The chain combines TRBV9 with TRBJ1-2; D not certain. The V end lost 3 bases, the J end lost 7 bases, and 16 bases lay between the germline ends. The CDR3 is made up of 14 amino acids. Germline V lookup: CDR1 SGDLS, CDR2 YYNGEE. This CDR3 reads CASSDQFRGPGYTF. CDR3 nucleotide sequence: TGTGCCAGCAGCGATCAGTTCCGAGGGCCTGGCTACACCTTC.

J is TRBJ1-5 and V is TRBV7-2; D is undetermined. Trimming pared 1 base from V and 0 bases from J, leaving 10 bases between. From germline, CDR1 is SGHTA and CDR2 FQGNSA. The length of the CDR3 is 16 residues. For the CDR3, the DNA is TGTGCCAGCAGCTTAGTACTGGGCATTAGCAATCAGCCCCAGCATTTT. It yields the protein CASSLVLGISNQPQHF.

The chain couples TRBV7-2 to TRBJ1-2; a possible D gene is TRBD1 (6 bases). Germline CDR1 and CDR2: SGHTA and FQGNSA. This CDR3 comprises 15 residues. Trimming removed 7 bases from V and 7 bases from J, with 22 bases in between. The CDR3 region is CASTEGGGGGSGYTF. DNA for the CDR3: TGTGCCAGCACGGAGGGGGGTGGGGGGGGCTCTGGCTACACCTTC. Full variable domain (missing parts from reference TRBV7-2 and TRBJ1-2): GAGVSQSPSNKVTEKGKDVELRCDPISGHTALYWYRQSLGQGLEFLIYFQGNSAPDKSGLPSDRFSAERTGGSVSTLTIQRTQQEDSAVYLCASTEGGGGGSGYTFGSGTRLTVV.

This clone has only one observation. The V call is TRBV7-2, the J call TRBJ2-2, with a tentative D call TRBD2 (6 bases). Trimming left V 0 bases short and J 2 bases short, with 10 bases between. Germline V lookup: CDR1 SGHTA, CDR2 FQGNSA. The CDR3 has 16 residues. The CDR3: CASSLAGRGNTGELFF. CDR3 nucleotide sequence: TGTGCCAGCAGCTTAGCTGGGCGGGGCAACACCGGGGAGCTGTTTTTT.

This rearrangement joins TRBV19 to TRBJ1-2, with TRBD1 as a possible D gene (5 bases). The CDR3 totals 14 residues. V lost 3 bases to trimming and J lost 4 bases, with 12 bases between them. Germline loops: CDR1 LNHDA, CDR2 SQIVND (reference sequence). CDR3 DNA: TGTGCCAGTAGTATCGCTCGGGGGACCTATGGCTACACCTTC. This sequence encodes CASSIARGTYGYTF.

V and J are TRBV5-1 and TRBJ1-2, with 9 bases fitting TRBD1. Trimming at V came to 7 bases and at J to 4 bases, leaving 11 bases not matched to a gene. The CDR3 sequence is 15 residues long. From germline, CDR1 is SGHRS and CDR2 YFSETQ. The CDR3 nucleotides read TGCGCCAGCCGAGAAGGAACAGGGGGCCTCTATGGCTACACCTTC. Its translation is CASREGTGGLYGYTF.

This chain uses TRBV2 with TRBJ2-5, with D possibly matching TRBD1 (6 bases). The CDR3 sequence is 15 residues long. The ends were cut back, 2 bases at V and 4 bases at J, with 14 bases in the middle. The germline V gene encodes CDR1 SNHLY and CDR2 FYNNEI. CDR3 nucleotides: TGTGCCAGCAGTGAAAACAGGGTGAGAGGAGAGACCCAGTACTTC. This sequence encodes CASSENRVRGETQYF. Full variable domain (missing parts from reference TRBV2 and TRBJ2-5): EPEVTQTPSHQVTQMGQEVILRCVPISNHLYFYWYRQILGQKVEFLVSFYNNEISEKSEIFDDQFSVERPDGSNFTLKIRSTKLEDSAMYFCASSENRVRGETQYFGPGTRLLVL.

This chain joins TRBV28 and TRBJ2-1, with D unresolved. CDR3 length equals 15 residues. With 7 bases removed from V and 0 bases from J, the gap between germline ends came to 13 bases. Germline V gives CDR1 MDHEN, CDR2 SYDVKM. CDR3 sequence reads: CASMLYPSSYNEQFF. For the CDR3, the DNA is TGTGCCAGCATGTTGTACCCGAGCTCCTACAATGAGCAGTTCTTC.

This chain joins TRBV5-1 and TRBJ1-6, with D hard to call. The CDR3 is made up of 15 amino acids. Looked up from germline, CDR1 is SGHRS and CDR2 is YFSETQ. V gave up 0 bases and J gave up 11 bases, with 15 bases separating them. CDR3 sequence reads: CASSLAAGDSPPLHF. CDR3 DNA sequence: TGCGCCAGCAGCTTGGCCGCCGGGGATTCGCCACCCCTCCACTTT.

With respect to this clone: This specimen includes other DNA sequences encoding the same CDR3. The V call is TRBV7-9, the J call TRBJ1-1; D possibly corresponds to TRBD1 (5 bases). Trimming removed 2 bases from V and 8 bases from J, with 12 bases in between. The CDR3 is 13 amino acids. Germline lookup yields CDR1 SEHNR and CDR2 FQNEAQ (reference sequence). The CDR3 here is CASSLLSGGEAFF. In DNA form, the CDR3 reads TGTGCCAGCAGCTTACTTAGCGGGGGGGAAGCTTTCTTT.

The J gene is TRBJ1-5, the V gene TRBV10-1; D is uncertain. The CDR3 runs to 13 residues. Germline-derived CDR1 and CDR2 are WNHNN and SYGVQD (reference sequence). V lost 4 bases and J 5 bases, leaving 9 bases between the germline ends. CDR3 DNA: TGCGCCAGCAGTGCCACAGTCGATCAGCCCCAGCATTTT. This codes for CASSATVDQPQHF.

This chain uses TRBV19 with TRBJ1-5; TRBD1 aligns across 9 bases. Per the germline V gene, CDR1 is LNHDA and CDR2 is SQIVND (reference sequence). The CDR3 extends over 17 amino acids. The V segment lost 4 bases and the J segment 3 bases; nucleotides outside the gene matches: 10. DNA of the CDR3: TGTGCCAGTAGTAGCCGGGACAGGGAAAGGAACAATCAGCCCCAGCATTTT. As protein: CASSSRDRERNNQPQHF.

This chain joins TRBV5-1 and TRBJ2-7; TRBD2 aligns across 11 bases. CDR1 is SGHRS and CDR2 is YFSETQ in the germline V gene. This CDR3 comprises 15 residues. V shed 4 bases and J 3 bases; nucleotides not matched to a gene: 6. CDR3: CASSLLAGGSYEQYF. In nucleotides, the CDR3 is TGCGCCAGCAGCCTCTTAGCGGGGGGGAGCTACGAGCAGTACTTC.

The gene calls are TRBV25-1 and TRBJ2-1, with TRBD2 matching over 8 bases. Germline CDR1 reads MGHDK; CDR2 reads SYGVNS. The CDR3 sequence is 14 residues long. Trimming cost V 6 bases and J 5 bases; bases outside gene matches: 6. The CDR3 DNA sequence: TGTGCCAGCAGCGTAGCGGGGAGGGACAATGAGCAGTTCTTC. Amino acid sequence: CASSVAGRDNEQFF.

J is TRBJ2-5 and V is TRBV6-5; TRBD1 matches 7 bases. The CDR3 extends over 14 amino acids. V dropped 6 bases and J dropped 4; count of bases not matched to a gene: 8. Germline CDR1 is MNHEY and CDR2 is SVGAGI. The CDR3 reads CASRIQGQGETQYF. The CDR3 DNA follows: TGTGCCAGCAGGATACAGGGGCAGGGAGAGACCCAGTACTTC.

The rearrangement joins TRBV5-1 to TRBJ2-1, with TRBD2 identical over 16 bases. CDR3 length: 17 amino acids. Trimming at V came to 7 bases and at J to 7 bases, leaving 11 bases not matched to a gene. Germline V CDR1 and CDR2: SGHRS, YFSETQ. The CDR3 loop reads CASSGTSGGARGNEQFF. The CDR3 DNA reads as TGCGCCAGCTCCGGGACTAGCGGGGGGGCCAGAGGGAATGAGCAGTTCTTC.

J is TRBJ1-3 and V is TRBV7-9; 9 bases line up with TRBD1. This CDR3 contains 15 residues. J lost 4 bases, V lost 1 base, and 2 bases had no gene match. CDR1 is SEHNR and CDR2 is FQNEAQ in the germline V gene (reference sequence). The DNA of the CDR3 is TGTGCCAGCAGCTTAGTCGGACAGGGGGGAAACACCATATATTTT. This codes for CASSLVGQGGNTIYF.